This T cell receptor beta chain was identified in a study of cytomegalovirus exposure and HLA in healthy donors. On the study more broadly: An early release of data contained some 80 million unique TCRs, which came from HLA-typed donors. Regarding the study as a whole: Rare TCR sequences dominated, though some public TCRs recurred in many donors. Reported performance of the classifier showed diagnosis of cytomegalovirus status with high specificity and sensitivity.

CDR1 is SGHRS and CDR2 is YFSETQ in the germline V gene. The CDR3 runs to 15 residues. V was pared by 2 bases and J by 4 bases, with 15 bases between. Both 60 Vbeta primers and 13 Jbeta primers went into the PCR. Profiled with immunoSEQ multiplex PCR; TCRdb holds only in-frame clones, not every one. This listing includes approximately 120,000 clones. Donors counted as nominally healthy when sampled, yet unrecorded immune exposures were likely. On this clone: No antigen is known for it.

Sample: PBMCs. The rearrangement uses TRBV5-1 and TRBJ1-1; D might be TRBD1 (5 bases). This clonotype originated in a man between 18 and 29 years old in good health and CMV-seronegative. DNA for the CDR3: TGCGCCAGCAGCTTTCCCCAAACAGGTTCCACTGAAGCTTTCTTT. Its translation is CASSFPQTGSTEAFF.